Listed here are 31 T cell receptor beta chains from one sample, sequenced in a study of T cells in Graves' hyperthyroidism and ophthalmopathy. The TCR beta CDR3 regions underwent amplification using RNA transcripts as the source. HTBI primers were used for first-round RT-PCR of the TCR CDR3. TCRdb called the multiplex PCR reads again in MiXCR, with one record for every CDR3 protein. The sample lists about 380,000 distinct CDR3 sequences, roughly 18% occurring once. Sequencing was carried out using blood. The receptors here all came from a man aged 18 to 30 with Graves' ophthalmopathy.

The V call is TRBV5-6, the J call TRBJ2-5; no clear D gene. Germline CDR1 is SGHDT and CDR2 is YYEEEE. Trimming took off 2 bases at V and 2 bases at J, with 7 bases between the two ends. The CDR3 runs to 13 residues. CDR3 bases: TGTGCCAGCAGCTTCGTCTCACAAGAGACCCAGTACTTC. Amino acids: CASSFVSQETQYF.

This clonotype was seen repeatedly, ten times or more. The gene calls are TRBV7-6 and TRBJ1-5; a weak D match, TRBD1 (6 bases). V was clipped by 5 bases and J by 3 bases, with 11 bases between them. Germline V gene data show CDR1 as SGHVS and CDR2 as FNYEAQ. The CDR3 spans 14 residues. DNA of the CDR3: TGTGCCAGCAGCGAGAACAGGGACAATCAGCCCCAGCATTTT. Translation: CASSENRDNQPQHF.

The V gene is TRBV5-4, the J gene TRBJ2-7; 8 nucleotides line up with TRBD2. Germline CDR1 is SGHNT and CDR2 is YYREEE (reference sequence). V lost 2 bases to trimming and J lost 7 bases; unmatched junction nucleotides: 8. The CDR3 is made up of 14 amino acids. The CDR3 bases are TGTGCCAGCAGCTTAGCGGGGGTTCCGGGGGAGCAGTACTTC. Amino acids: CASSLAGVPGEQYF.

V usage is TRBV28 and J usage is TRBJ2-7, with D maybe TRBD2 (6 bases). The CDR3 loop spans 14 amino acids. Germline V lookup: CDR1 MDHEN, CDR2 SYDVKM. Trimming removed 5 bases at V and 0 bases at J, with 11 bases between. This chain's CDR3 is CASSEEGTSYEQYF. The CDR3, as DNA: TGTGCCAGCAGTGAGGAGGGGACCTCCTACGAGCAGTACTTC. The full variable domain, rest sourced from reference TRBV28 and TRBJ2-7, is DVKVTQSSRYLVKRTGEKVFLECVQDMDHENMFWYRQDPGLGLRLIYFSYDVKMKEKGDIPEGYSVSREKKERFSLILESASTNQTSMYLCASSEEGTSYEQYFGPGTRLTVT.

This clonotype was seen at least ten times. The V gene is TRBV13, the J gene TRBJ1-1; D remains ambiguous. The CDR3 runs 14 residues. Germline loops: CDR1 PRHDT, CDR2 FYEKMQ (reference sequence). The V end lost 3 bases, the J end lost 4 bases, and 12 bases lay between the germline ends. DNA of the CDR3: TGTGCCAGCAGCTTCGCCCGCCCATCCACTGAAGCTTTCTTT. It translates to CASSFARPSTEAFF. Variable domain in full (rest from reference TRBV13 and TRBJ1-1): AAGVIQSPRHLIKEKRETATLKCYPIPRHDTVYWYQQGPGQDPQFLISFYEKMQSDKGSIPDRFSAQQFSDYHSELNMSSLELGDSALYFCASSFARPSTEAFFGQGTRLTVV.

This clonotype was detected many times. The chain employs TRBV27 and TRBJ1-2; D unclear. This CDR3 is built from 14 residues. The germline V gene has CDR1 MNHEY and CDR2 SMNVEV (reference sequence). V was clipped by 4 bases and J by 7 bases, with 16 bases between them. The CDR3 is CASSSNSAASGYTF. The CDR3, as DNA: TGTGCCAGCAGTTCCAACTCCGCGGCGTCTGGCTACACCTTC.

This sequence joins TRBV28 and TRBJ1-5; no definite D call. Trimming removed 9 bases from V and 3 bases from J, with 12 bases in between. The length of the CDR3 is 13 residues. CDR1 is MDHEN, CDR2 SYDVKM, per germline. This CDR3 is CASSGHFNQPQHF. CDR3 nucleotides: TGTGCCAGTTCCGGGCATTTCAATCAGCCCCAGCATTTT.

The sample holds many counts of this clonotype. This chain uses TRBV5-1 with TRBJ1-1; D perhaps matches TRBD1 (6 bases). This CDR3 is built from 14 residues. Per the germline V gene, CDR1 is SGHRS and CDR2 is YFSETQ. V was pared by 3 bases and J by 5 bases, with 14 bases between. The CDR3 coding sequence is TGCGCCAGCAGCTCGACAGGCGGGGTAACTGAAGCTTTCTTT. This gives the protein CASSSTGGVTEAFF.

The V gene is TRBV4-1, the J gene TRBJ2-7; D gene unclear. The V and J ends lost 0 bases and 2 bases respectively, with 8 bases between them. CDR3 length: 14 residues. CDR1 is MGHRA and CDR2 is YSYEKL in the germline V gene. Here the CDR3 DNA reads TGCGCCAGCAGCCAAGATAAAAGTGCCTACGAGCAGTACTTC. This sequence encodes CASSQDKSAYEQYF.

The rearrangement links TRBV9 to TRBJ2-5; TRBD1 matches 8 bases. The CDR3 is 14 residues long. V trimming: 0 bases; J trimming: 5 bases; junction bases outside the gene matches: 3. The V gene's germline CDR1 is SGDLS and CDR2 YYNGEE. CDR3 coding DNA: TGTGCCAGCAGCGTAGACAGGGGGTGGGAGACCCAGTACTTC. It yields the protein CASSVDRGWETQYF.

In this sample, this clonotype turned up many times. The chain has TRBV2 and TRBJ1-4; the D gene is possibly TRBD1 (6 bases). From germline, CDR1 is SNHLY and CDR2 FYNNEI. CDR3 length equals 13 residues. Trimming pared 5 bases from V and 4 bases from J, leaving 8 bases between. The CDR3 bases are TGTGCCAGCAGTTCGGACAGTAATGAAAAACTGTTTTTT. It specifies CASSSDSNEKLFF. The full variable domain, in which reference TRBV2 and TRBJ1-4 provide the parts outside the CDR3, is EPEVTQTPSHQVTQMGQEVILRCVPISNHLYFYWYRQILGQKVEFLVSFYNNEISEKSEIFDDQFSVERPDGSNFTLKIRSTKLEDSAMYFCASSSDSNEKLFFGSGTQLSVL.

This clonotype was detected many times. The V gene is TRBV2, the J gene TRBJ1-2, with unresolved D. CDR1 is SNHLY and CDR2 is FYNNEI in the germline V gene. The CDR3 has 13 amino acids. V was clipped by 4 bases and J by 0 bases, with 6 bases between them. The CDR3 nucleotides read TGTGCCAGCAGTGCGATGGCTAACTATGGCTACACCTTC. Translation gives CASSAMANYGYTF.

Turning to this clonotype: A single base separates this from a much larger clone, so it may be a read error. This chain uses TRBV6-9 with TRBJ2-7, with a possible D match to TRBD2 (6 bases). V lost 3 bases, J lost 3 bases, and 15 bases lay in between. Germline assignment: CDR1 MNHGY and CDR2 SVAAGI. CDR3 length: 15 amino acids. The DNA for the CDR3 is TGTGCCAGCAGTTACAGGATAGCGGCCGTCTACGAGCAGTACTTC. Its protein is CASSYRIAAVYEQYF.

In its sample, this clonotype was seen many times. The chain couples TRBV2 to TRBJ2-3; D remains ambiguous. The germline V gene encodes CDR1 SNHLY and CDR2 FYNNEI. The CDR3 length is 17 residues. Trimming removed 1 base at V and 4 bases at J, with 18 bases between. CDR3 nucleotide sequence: TGTGCCAGCAGTGAAGGTTCTTTGACAAAGGCGGCAGATACGCAGTATTTT. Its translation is CASSEGSLTKAADTQYF.

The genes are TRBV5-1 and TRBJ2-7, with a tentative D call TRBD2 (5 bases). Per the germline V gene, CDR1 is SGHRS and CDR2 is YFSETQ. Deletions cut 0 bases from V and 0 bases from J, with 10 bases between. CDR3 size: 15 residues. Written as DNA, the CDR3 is TGCGCCAGCAGCTTGGGGGAGCGGACCTCCTACGAGCAGTACTTC. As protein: CASSLGERTSYEQYF.

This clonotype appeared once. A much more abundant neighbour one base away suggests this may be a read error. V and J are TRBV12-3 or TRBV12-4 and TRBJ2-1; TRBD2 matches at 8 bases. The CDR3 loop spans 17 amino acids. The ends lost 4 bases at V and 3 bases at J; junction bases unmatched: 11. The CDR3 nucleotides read TGTGCCAGCAGTTCGGGAGGTAGCGGGGAGTTCTACAATGAGCAGTTCTTC. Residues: CASSSGGSGEFYNEQFF.

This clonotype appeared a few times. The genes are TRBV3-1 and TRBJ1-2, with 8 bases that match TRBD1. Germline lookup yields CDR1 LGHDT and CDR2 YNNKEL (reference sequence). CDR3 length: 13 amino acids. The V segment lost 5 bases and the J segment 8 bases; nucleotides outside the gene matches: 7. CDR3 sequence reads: CASSGRTGKGYTF. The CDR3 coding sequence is TGTGCCAGCAGCGGACGGACAGGGAAAGGCTACACCTTC.

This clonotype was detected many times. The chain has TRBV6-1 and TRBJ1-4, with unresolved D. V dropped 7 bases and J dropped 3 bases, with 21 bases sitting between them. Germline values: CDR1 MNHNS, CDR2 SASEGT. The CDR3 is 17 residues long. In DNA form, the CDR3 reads TGTGCCAGCACCAACGCCGGGAGGGTTCGAGCTAATGAAAAACTGTTTTTT. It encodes CASTNAGRVRANEKLFF.

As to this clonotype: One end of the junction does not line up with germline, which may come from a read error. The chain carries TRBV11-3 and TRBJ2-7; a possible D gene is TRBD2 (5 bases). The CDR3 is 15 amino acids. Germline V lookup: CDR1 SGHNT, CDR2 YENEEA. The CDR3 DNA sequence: TGTGTCAGCAGCTCTTGGGCTAGCCTATATTACGAGCAGTACTTC. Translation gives CVSSSWASLYYEQYF.

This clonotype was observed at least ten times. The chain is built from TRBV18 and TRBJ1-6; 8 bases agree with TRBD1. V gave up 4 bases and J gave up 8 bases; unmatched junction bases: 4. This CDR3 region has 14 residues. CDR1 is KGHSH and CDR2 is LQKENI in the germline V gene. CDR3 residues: CASSLGQVDSPLHF. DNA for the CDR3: TGTGCCAGCTCACTGGGACAGGTGGATTCACCCCTCCACTTT. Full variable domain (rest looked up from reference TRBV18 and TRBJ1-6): NAGVMQNPRHLVRRRGQEARLRCSPMKGHSHVYWYRQLPEEGLKFMVYLQKENIIDESGMPKERFSAEFPKEGPSILRIQQVVRGDSAAYFCASSLGQVDSPLHFGNGTRLTVT.

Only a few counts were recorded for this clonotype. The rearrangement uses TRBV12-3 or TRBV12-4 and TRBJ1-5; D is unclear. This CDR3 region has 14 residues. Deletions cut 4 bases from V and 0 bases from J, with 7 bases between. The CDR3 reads CASSSVLSNQPQHF. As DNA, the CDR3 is TGTGCCAGCAGTTCAGTCCTTAGCAATCAGCCCCAGCATTTT.

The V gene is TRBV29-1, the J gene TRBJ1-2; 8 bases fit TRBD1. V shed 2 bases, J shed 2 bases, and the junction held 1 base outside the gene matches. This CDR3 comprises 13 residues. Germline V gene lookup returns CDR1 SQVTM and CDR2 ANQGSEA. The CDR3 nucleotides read TGCAGCGTTGAAAGGACAGGGAACTATGGCTACACCTTC. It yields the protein CSVERTGNYGYTF.

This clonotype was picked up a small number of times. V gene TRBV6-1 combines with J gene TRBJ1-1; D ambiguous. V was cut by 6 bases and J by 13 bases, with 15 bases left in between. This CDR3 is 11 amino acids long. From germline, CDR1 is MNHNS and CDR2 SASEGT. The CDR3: CASRGNRPVFF. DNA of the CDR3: TGTGCCAGCAGAGGCAATAGACCGGTTTTCTTT.

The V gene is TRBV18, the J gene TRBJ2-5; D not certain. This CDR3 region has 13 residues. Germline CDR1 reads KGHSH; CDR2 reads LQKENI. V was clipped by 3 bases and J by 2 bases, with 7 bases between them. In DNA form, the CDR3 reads TGTGCCAGCTCACCGGACGTTCAAGAGACCCAGTACTTC. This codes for CASSPDVQETQYF.

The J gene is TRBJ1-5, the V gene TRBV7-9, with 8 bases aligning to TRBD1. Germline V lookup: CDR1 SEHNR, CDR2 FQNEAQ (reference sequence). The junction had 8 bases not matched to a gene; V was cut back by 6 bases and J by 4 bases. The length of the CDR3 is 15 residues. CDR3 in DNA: TGTGCCAGCAGTACACGACAGGGGCTTAATCAGCCCCAGCATTTT. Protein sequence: CASSTRQGLNQPQHF. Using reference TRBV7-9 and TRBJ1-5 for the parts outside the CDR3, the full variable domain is DTGVSQNPRHKITKRGQNVTFRCDPISEHNRLYWYRQTLGQGPEFLTYFQNEAQLEKSRLLSDRFSAERPKGSFSTLEIQRTEQGDSAMYLCASSTRQGLNQPQHFGDGTRLSIL.

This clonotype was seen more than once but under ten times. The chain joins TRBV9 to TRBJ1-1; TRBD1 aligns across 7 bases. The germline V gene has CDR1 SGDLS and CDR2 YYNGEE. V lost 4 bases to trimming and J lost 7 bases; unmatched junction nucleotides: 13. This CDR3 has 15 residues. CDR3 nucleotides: TGTGCCAGCAGCCAAAGCGCAGGGGGGGGAGGTGAAGCTTTCTTT. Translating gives CASSQSAGGGGEAFF.

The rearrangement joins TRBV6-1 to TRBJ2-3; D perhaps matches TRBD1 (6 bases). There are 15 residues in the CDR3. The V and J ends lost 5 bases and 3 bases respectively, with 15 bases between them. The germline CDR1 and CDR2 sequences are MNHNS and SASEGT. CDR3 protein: CASSQTQGRTDTQYF. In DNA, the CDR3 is TGTGCCAGCAGTCAAACACAGGGTCGAACAGATACGCAGTATTTT.

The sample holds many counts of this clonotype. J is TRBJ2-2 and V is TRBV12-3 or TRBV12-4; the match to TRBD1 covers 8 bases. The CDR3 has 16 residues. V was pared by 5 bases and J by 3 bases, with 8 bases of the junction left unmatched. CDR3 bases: TGTGCCAGCAGTCTTAGGGCAGGGGGCGACACCGGGGAGCTGTTTTTT. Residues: CASSLRAGGDTGELFF.

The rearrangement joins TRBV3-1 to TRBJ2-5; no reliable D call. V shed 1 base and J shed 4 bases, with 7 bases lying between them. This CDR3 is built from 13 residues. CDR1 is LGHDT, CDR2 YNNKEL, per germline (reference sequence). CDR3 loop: CASSQVVTETQYF. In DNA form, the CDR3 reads TGTGCCAGCAGCCAAGTGGTTACAGAGACCCAGTACTTC.

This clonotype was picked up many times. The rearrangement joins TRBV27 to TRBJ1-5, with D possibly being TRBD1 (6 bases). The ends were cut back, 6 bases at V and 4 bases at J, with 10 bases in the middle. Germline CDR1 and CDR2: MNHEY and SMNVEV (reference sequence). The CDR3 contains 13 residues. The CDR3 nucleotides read TGTGCCAGCAGAGCACAGGGAAATCAGCCCCAGCATTTT. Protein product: CASRAQGNQPQHF.

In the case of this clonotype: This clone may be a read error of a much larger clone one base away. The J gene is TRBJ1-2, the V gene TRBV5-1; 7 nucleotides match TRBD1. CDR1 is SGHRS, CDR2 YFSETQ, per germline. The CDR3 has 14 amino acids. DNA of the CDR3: TGCGCCGGCAGCCTGCCGACAGGGAACTATGGCTACACCTTC. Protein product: CAGSLPTGNYGYTF.